The TCR beta chain described here comes from a study of blood T cell repertoires in COVID-19. In germline, CDR1 is KGHDR, CDR2 SFDVKD. The V and J ends lost 5 bases and 8 bases respectively, with 18 bases between them. The CDR3 extends over 14 amino acids. Assay used: immunoSEQ multiplex PCR; TCRdb lists only in-frame clones, some missing. Of about 250,000 clones detected, roughly four fifths appear once; the ten largest clones hold less than 5.5%. The sequence was collected from a middle-aged man who had been exposed to COVID-19. The source material was PBMCs or T cells enriched from blood (not recorded which). This sequence joins TRBV24-1 and TRBJ2-7; the D gene is possibly TRBD2 (6 bases). The CDR3 sequence: CATSGSGINTKQYF. The CDR3 DNA reads TGTGCCACCAGTGGTAGCGGAATAAACACCAAGCAGTACTTC.